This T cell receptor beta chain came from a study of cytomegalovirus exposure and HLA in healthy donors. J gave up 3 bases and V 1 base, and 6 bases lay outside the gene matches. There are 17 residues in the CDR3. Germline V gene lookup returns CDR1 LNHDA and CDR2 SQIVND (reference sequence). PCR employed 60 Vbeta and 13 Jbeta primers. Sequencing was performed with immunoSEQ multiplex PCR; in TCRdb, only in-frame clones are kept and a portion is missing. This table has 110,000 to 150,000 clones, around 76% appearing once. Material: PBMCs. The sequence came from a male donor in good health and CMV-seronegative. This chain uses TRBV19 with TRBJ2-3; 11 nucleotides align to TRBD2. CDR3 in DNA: TGTGCCAGTAGTATAGTGACGCTAGCGGGGGGTACAGATACGCAGTATTTT. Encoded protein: CASSIVTLAGGTDTQYF.